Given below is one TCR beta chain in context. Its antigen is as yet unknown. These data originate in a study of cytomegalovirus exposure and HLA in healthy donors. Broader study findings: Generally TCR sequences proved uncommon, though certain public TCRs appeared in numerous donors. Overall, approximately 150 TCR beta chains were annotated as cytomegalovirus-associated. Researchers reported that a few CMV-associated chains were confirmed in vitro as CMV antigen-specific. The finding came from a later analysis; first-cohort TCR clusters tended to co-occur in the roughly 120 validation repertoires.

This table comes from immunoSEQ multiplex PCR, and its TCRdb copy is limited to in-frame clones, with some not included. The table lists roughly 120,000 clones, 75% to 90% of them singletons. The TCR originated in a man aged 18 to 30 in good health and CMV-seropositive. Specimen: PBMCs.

CDR3 DNA: TGTGCCAGCAGCCGGACAGGGGGTCGAACTGAAGCTTTCTTT. Translating gives CASSRTGGRTEAFF. The V call is TRBV6-1, the J call TRBJ1-1; 10 bases line up with TRBD1. Germline V gives CDR1 MNHNS, CDR2 SASEGT. Trimming took 6 bases from V and 5 from J; bases not matched to a gene: 6. The CDR3 is 14 amino acids.